This TCR beta chain comes out of a study of T cells in Graves' hyperthyroidism and ophthalmopathy. The ends were cut back, 2 bases at V and 6 bases at J, with 16 bases in the middle. The length of the CDR3 is 16 residues. The V gene's germline CDR1 is SGHAT and CDR2 FQNNGV. Study-wide results and caveats: The model predicted ophthalmopathy a median approximately 6 months before onset. Peripheral blood also featured most of the thyroid clonotypes expanded above 0.001.

Exclusions: uncontrolled infection, other autoimmune disease, pregnancy, lactation. In making diagnoses, clinical symptoms, serum thyroxine and TRAb, thyroid ultrasound and orbital computed tomography were all used. Amplified TCR beta CDR3 regions came from RNA transcripts. A first-round RT-PCR of the TCR CDR3 used the HTBI primer set. A single record per CDR3 protein comes from TCRdb applying MiXCR to the multiplex PCR reads. Of about 420,000 distinct CDR3 sequences in the sample, approximately 15% were seen once. Comment on this clonotype: Its antigen is currently unknown.

This sequence originates from a woman in her late teens or twenties with Graves' hyperthyroidism. The rearrangement joins TRBV11-2 to TRBJ2-2; tentatively, D is TRBD2 (6 bases). Specimen: blood. The chain's CDR3 is CASSLWLASEPGELFF. For the CDR3, the DNA is TGTGCCAGCAGCTTATGGCTGGCTAGCGAGCCCGGGGAGCTGTTTTTT.